The 5 T cell receptor beta chains listed next were all sequenced from one sample in a study of PD-1 blockade in classical Hodgkin lymphoma (TCRdb year 2020). This sample's time point label indicates: cycle 4 day 1 (C4D1), after more than five weeks of nivolumab. Relapse after autologous stem cell transplantation had occurred in all trial patients, and cohorts A, B and C were distinguished by prior brentuximab vedotin exposure. Library preparation was by the immunoSEQ multiplex PCR assay. TCRdb took this table from immuneACCESS and kept in-frame rearrangements with V and J called. Such tables lack part of the clones; where checked against another copy, unresolved V genes explain under half of the gap, and the rest is unexplained. The sample data list about 47,000 clones, and around 80% of these were observed just once. The ten top clones hold approximately 18% of the sample. The sequencing here drew on peripheral blood mononuclear cells (PBMCs), taken before the fourth cycle of nivolumab. The receptors derive from a human donor with classical Hodgkin lymphoma.

CDR3 region: CASSFPLGVGTEAFF. DNA for the CDR3: TGTGCCAGCAGTTTCCCCCTGGGGGTGGGCACTGAAGCTTTCTTT. The chain carries TRBV28 and TRBJ1-1; possibly TRBD1 for D (5 bases). Germline V gene sequence: CDR1 MDHEN, CDR2 SYDVKM. Trimming shortened V by 3 bases and J by 4 bases, and 15 bases separated the two germline ends. The CDR3 contains 15 residues.

The V gene is TRBV27, the J gene TRBJ2-2; TRBD2 agrees at 7 bases. CDR3 length: 14 amino acids. The V and J ends lost 2 bases and 7 bases, in that order; junction bases with no gene match: 4. Germline CDR1 and CDR2: MNHEY and SMNVEV (reference sequence). CDR3 sequence reads: CASSLISGGGELFF. The DNA for the CDR3 is TGTGCCAGCAGTTTAATATCGGGGGGCGGGGAGCTGTTTTTT.

The chain couples TRBV7-9 to TRBJ2-1; TRBD1 agrees at 8 bases. The CDR3 contains 12 residues. Germline loops: CDR1 SEHNR, CDR2 FQNEAQ (reference sequence). V gave up 6 bases and J gave up 9 bases; unmatched junction bases: 4. The CDR3 DNA sequence: TGTGCCAGCAGTCAACAGGGGGGTGAGCAGTTCTTC. Amino acid sequence: CASSQQGGEQFF.

This clone has a count of ten or more. This chain uses TRBV5-1 with TRBJ2-3, with a weak D call TRBD1 (5 bases). There are 15 residues in the CDR3. CDR1 is SGHRS and CDR2 is YFSETQ in the germline V gene. V dropped 1 base and J dropped 4 bases, with 13 bases sitting between them. The CDR3 here is CASSLSKGAADTQYF. The DNA of the CDR3 is TGCGCCAGCAGCTTGAGTAAAGGGGCCGCAGATACGCAGTATTTT.

The chain combines TRBV30 with TRBJ2-5; 10 bases line up with TRBD1. The germline V gene encodes CDR1 GTSNPN and CDR2 SVGIG (reference sequence). J lost 1 base, V lost 5 bases, and 7 bases had no gene match. This CDR3 region has 15 residues. The chain's CDR3 is CAWAPGQGFQETQYF. The CDR3 region has the DNA TGTGCCTGGGCCCCGGGACAGGGGTTCCAAGAGACCCAGTACTTC.